The rows below give T cell receptor beta chains drawn from one sample of a study of OX40 agonist ivuxolimab in advanced cancers. The repertoire was sequenced with immunoSEQ multiplex PCR; TCRdb's copy has only in-frame clones and lacks some. The sample lists some 54,000 clones; roughly 82% were seen once. The specimen comprised CD4+ or CD8+ T cells sorted from blood, sampled in a trial of the OX40 agonist ivuxolimab. The receptors come from an adult with an advanced solid tumor such as melanoma, head and neck, liver or kidney cancer. The CDR3 runs from the conserved cysteine through the conserved F or W. The D gene is left open where the match is weak. Size values are once, few and many counts, or a class for expanded clones, and some rows have none.

DNA	CDR3	V	J	size	D
TGTGCCAGCAGCCAAAGGGGACAGGGGGGAAACATTCAGTACTTC	CASSQRGQGGNIQYF	TRBV16	TRBJ2-4	.	TRBD1
TGTGCCAGCTCACCAGGGACAGGGAACTACGAGCAGTACTTC	CASSPGTGNYEQYF	TRBV18	TRBJ2-7	.	TRBD1
TGTGCCAGCAGTACTAGCGGGAGGTTACGGGCCACAGATACGCAGTATTTT	CASSTSGRLRATDTQYF	TRBV28	TRBJ2-3	few	TRBD2
TGTGCCAGCAGCCCACCCGAGCCCAAAGAGACCCAGTACTTC	CASSPPEPKETQYF	TRBV5-4	TRBJ2-5	few	.
TGTGCCAGCAGTGTGACTCCGGGCGAACACGAGCAGTACTTC	CASSVTPGEHEQYF	TRBV6-5	TRBJ2-7	.	.
TGCGCCAGCAGTGAGATAACGGGGGGGAGAGGAGATACGCAGTATTTT	CASSEITGGRGDTQYF	TRBV10-1	TRBJ2-3	.	TRBD2
TGCAGCGTTGTAGCGGACACGAACAATGAGCAGTTCTTC	CSVVADTNNEQFF	TRBV29-1	TRBJ2-1	.	.
TGTGCCAGCAGGTTCAGGGGGACTAGCGGGGGTCCCCCCTACGAGCAGTACTTC	CASRFRGTSGGPPYEQYF	TRBV27	TRBJ2-7	.	TRBD2
TGTGCTAGTGGTTTGTCCGGGACCCTGGGTGGCTACACCTTC	CASGLSGTLGGYTF	TRBV12-5	TRBJ1-2	once	.
TGTGCCAGCAGTGACCCAGGGTGGGATGAAAAACTGTTTTTT	CASSDPGWDEKLFF	TRBV6-6	TRBJ1-4	once	.
TGTGCCAGAAAGGACAGGGGCCAGAACACTGAAGCTTTCTTT	CARKDRGQNTEAFF	TRBV2	TRBJ1-1	.	TRBD1
TGTGCCAGCAGCTTAAAGGGGGCGGCAACTAATGAAAAACTGTTTTTT	CASSLKGAATNEKLFF	TRBV7-9	TRBJ1-4	once	TRBD1
TGTGCCAGCAGCGACCTTGGGTGGGGGGCTAACACTGAAGCTTTCTTT	CASSDLGWGANTEAFF	TRBV6-6	TRBJ1-1	.	.
TGTGCCAGCAGTTACACTGCGACAGGGCGCTTAATGAACACTGAAGCTTTCTTT	CASSYTATGRLMNTEAFF	TRBV5-5	TRBJ1-1	.	TRBD1
TGTGCCAGCAGCCAAGATCGGGGAGGGGTCCATAATGAAAAACTGTTTTTT	CASSQDRGGVHNEKLFF	TRBV14	TRBJ1-4	.	.
TGTGCCAGAAGCATTCCTGCGCGACGGAAGAGCTCCTACAATGAGCAGTTCTTC	CARSIPARRKSSYNEQFF	TRBV5-3	TRBJ2-1	few	.
TGTGCCAGCAGCTTGAGGACAGGGCGGGTTAGCAATCAGCCCCAGCATTTT	CASSLRTGRVSNQPQHF	TRBV5-4	TRBJ1-5	.	TRBD1
TGTGCCAGCAGCCGTTTATGGGGACAGGATGAGCAGTACTTC	CASSRLWGQDEQYF	TRBV13	TRBJ2-7	.	TRBD1
TGTGCCAGCAGTTTGGGGGTCTACGAGCAGTACTTC	CASSLGVYEQYF	TRBV28	TRBJ2-7	.	.
TGTGCCAGCAGCTTAGGTACCGTGACAGGGGCTGGCTACACCTTC	CASSLGTVTGAGYTF	TRBV7-2	TRBJ1-2	.	TRBD1
TGTGCCAGCAGTTTGTCGGGCCCGTCGGGATCCTCTGGAAACACCATATATTTT	CASSLSGPSGSSGNTIYF	TRBV27	TRBJ1-3	few	.
TGTGCCAGCAGTCACCTGGGTCAGAGAGGCACAGATACGCAGTATTTT	CASSHLGQRGTDTQYF	TRBV28	TRBJ2-3	.	.
TGCGCCAGCAGCTATAAGACAGGGGCCCCCTACGAGCAGTACTTC	CASSYKTGAPYEQYF	TRBV5-1	TRBJ2-7	.	TRBD1
TGCAGCGAAGACGGGGGGGCCGCAGATACGCAGTATTTT	CSEDGGAADTQYF	TRBV29-1	TRBJ2-3	once	TRBD2
TGTGCCAGCAGCTCCCCGGCAGGGGAAAATTCACCCCTCCACTTT	CASSSPAGENSPLHF	TRBV7-2	TRBJ1-6	few	.
TGTGCCAGCAGCTCGGGACAACGGGGGGTATGGGATGAGCAGTTCTTC	CASSSGQRGVWDEQFF	TRBV9	TRBJ2-1	.	.
TGTGCCACCAGCACCGGACTAGCGGGAACCACAGATACGCAGTATTTT	CATSTGLAGTTDTQYF	TRBV15	TRBJ2-3	.	TRBD2
TGTGCCAGCAGCTTGAAGGCGGCGGATACGCAGTATTTT	CASSLKAADTQYF	TRBV7-7	TRBJ2-3	.	.
TGTGCCAGCATAGTCCAAGCTAACTATGGCTACACCTTC	CASIVQANYGYTF	TRBV6-1	TRBJ1-2	.	.
TGTGCCTGGAGAGGGGCTAGCGGGAGAACGCAGTATTTT	CAWRGASGRTQYF	TRBV30	TRBJ2-3	.	TRBD2
TGTGCCAGAAGCTTGGAAGGGGCCCAAGAGACCCAGTACTTC	CARSLEGAQETQYF	TRBV5-3	TRBJ2-5	.	.
TGTGCCAGCAGCCACCAAACAGGGCCCCTCTACGAGCAGTACTTC	CASSHQTGPLYEQYF	TRBV14	TRBJ2-7	.	.
TGTGCCACCTCACAGGGATACTATGGCTACACCTTC	CATSQGYYGYTF	TRBV6-1	TRBJ1-2	.	.
TGTGCCAGCAGCACCACAGGGCGACGATCGGATGAAGCTTTCTTT	CASSTTGRRSDEAFF	TRBV7-9	TRBJ1-1	.	.
TGTGCCAGCAGTTTATTAACTAGCGGGGGTCTCCCCACAGATACGCAGTATTTT	CASSLLTSGGLPTDTQYF	TRBV28	TRBJ2-3	.	TRBD2
TGCGCCAGCAGCCCGGGACAGCCGGGACAGGCCTACAATGAGCAGTTCTTC	CASSPGQPGQAYNEQFF	TRBV5-1	TRBJ2-1	.	TRBD1
TGTGCCAGCACTCCAGGAGGGGCCACTTCGAGGGGCTACACCTTC	CASTPGGATSRGYTF	TRBV5-4	TRBJ1-2	.	.
TGCGCCAGCAGCCTACTAGCGGGAGCGGAGTACGAGCAGTACTTC	CASSLLAGAEYEQYF	TRBV5-1	TRBJ2-7	.	TRBD2
TGTGCCAGCAGCCCAGGACTAGCGGGGACAGAGACCCAGTACTTC	CASSPGLAGTETQYF	TRBV6-5	TRBJ2-5	.	TRBD2
TGTGCCAGCTCACCAGGTATTGACACTGAAGCTTTCTTT	CASSPGIDTEAFF	TRBV18	TRBJ1-1	once	.
TGTGCCAGCAGCTTAGGGCGGGGGGTCGCCACCGGGGAGCTGTTTTTT	CASSLGRGVATGELFF	TRBV7-2	TRBJ2-2	.	TRBD2
TGCGCCAGCGGTGAGGGGACAGGGCCCTCAATGAACACTGAAGCTTTCTTT	CASGEGTGPSMNTEAFF	TRBV10-1	TRBJ1-1	.	TRBD1
TGTGCCTGGAGTATCAATCTTGGGCAAGCAGGGTCGGATGAGCAGTTCTTC	CAWSINLGQAGSDEQFF	TRBV30	TRBJ2-1	.	.
TGTGCCAGCAGTGGACGGACAGGGCATGAAAAACTGTTTTTT	CASSGRTGHEKLFF	TRBV2	TRBJ1-4	once	TRBD1
TGTGCCTGGAGTGTGGTCAGGGAGACCCAGTACTTC	CAWSVVRETQYF	TRBV30	TRBJ2-5	.	.
TGTGCCAGCAGCTTGTGGGGGGGCGGGGCAGATACGCAGTATTTT	CASSLWGGGADTQYF	TRBV5-4	TRBJ2-3	.	.
TGTGCCAGCACCAGACAGGGTGAGGGCTACACCTTC	CASTRQGEGYTF	TRBV7-8	TRBJ1-2	.	TRBD1
TGTGCCAGCAGTGCAGGACTAGCGGGGGGGTACGAGCAGTACTTC	CASSAGLAGGYEQYF	TRBV2	TRBJ2-7	.	TRBD2
TGTGCCAGCAGCTTCAGTCGGGAGACCGGCGAGCAGTACTTC	CASSFSRETGEQYF	TRBV11-2	TRBJ2-7	.	.
TGCGCCAGCAGCCCGCGGCCCATCCGGGTTGAAGCGACCCAGTACTTC	CASSPRPIRVEATQYF	TRBV4-1	TRBJ2-5	.	.
TGTGCCAGCAGGGCTGACAGGGTCGGTACTGAAGCTTTCTTT	CASRADRVGTEAFF	TRBV2	TRBJ1-1	.	TRBD1
TGTGCCAGCAAGATGAGGACAGGGGGACAAGAGACCCAGTACTTC	CASKMRTGGQETQYF	TRBV2	TRBJ2-5	.	TRBD1
TGTGCCAGCTCACCACTAAGACAGGTGAACTATGGCTACACCTTC	CASSPLRQVNYGYTF	TRBV18	TRBJ1-2	.	.
TGTGCCAGCTCACCCTGGGAGGGCCGCAAGGACTATGGCTACACCTTC	CASSPWEGRKDYGYTF	TRBV2	TRBJ1-2	.	.
TGTGCCAGCAGTTTATTGCAGGGGTATCAGCCCCAGCATTTT	CASSLLQGYQPQHF	TRBV27	TRBJ1-5	.	.
TGTGCCAGCAGCTCCGGGACAGGGGGGATATGGGATGGCTACACCTTC	CASSSGTGGIWDGYTF	TRBV7-6	TRBJ1-2	once	TRBD1
TGCGCCAGCAGCTTGGGCGGGGACAGCCGAACTAACTATGGCTACACCTTC	CASSLGGDSRTNYGYTF	TRBV5-1	TRBJ1-2	.	TRBD1
TGTGCCAGCACCAGAACGGCAGGGACTGGAAACACCATATATTTT	CASTRTAGTGNTIYF	TRBV6-1	TRBJ1-3	.	.